Listed below are T cell receptor beta chains from one sample, sequenced in a study of T-cell reconstitution after alpha-beta-depleted transplantation in children. TCRdb re-analysed the PCR reads in MiXCR, keeping a single row per CDR3 protein. The data contain 640,000 or so distinct CDR3 sequences, approximately 17% of them singletons. Sequenced material: PBMCs from the stem cell graft donor, taken from the stem cell graft. The receptors stem from a human donor who donated a stem cell graft to a child with acute myeloid leukemia. The CDR3 runs from the conserved cysteine through the conserved F or W. Fields, in order: V gene, clone size, J gene, CDR3 protein. For some rows the clone size is stated as once, few or many, or as a class when expanded; others skip it.

TRBV6-6	.	TRBJ2-1	CASGGRYNEQFF
TRBV20-1	many	TRBJ1-5	CSARGRRGQGNQPQHF
TRBV5-1	.	TRBJ2-2	CASSQGQGGNTGELFF
TRBV30	many	TRBJ2-2	CAWSRQNTGELFF
TRBV20-1	many	TRBJ1-4	CSARVIGEKLFF
TRBV27	.	TRBJ1-2	CASSPRFTTGYTF
TRBV7-2	.	TRBJ1-3	CASSLRTGAGNTIYF
TRBV20-1	.	TRBJ2-5	CSALNFRQGKETQYF
TRBV27	many	TRBJ1-1	CASSLGDRGETEAFF
TRBV15	many	TRBJ1-2	CATSRDGAGTSGYTF
TRBV28	.	TRBJ1-3	CASSFVTSRTIYF
TRBV5-1	few	TRBJ2-3	CASSLGGLFTDTQYF
TRBV5-1	.	TRBJ1-1	CASSLDSSGRTEAFF
TRBV5-6	many	TRBJ1-1	CASSPGTGGNTEAFF
TRBV7-9	many	TRBJ1-2	CASIPPGSDVYTF
TRBV9	many	TRBJ2-5	CASSPLVGTQYF
TRBV29-1	many	TRBJ2-1	CSLARSTEQFF
TRBV14	few	TRBJ2-3	CASSQDLTSDTQYF
TRBV20-1	.	TRBJ1-3	CSAEDRGRSSGNTIYF
TRBV20-1	.	TRBJ2-7	CSARDYGAHEQYF
TRBV12-3/TRBV12-4	many	TRBJ2-7	CASRETGGAFYEQYF
TRBV5-5	few	TRBJ2-3	CASSIAPGSTDTQYF
TRBV29-1	few	TRBJ2-2	CSAGPGHPGELFF
TRBV29-1	many	TRBJ1-5	CSVATGEDQPQHF
TRBV15	few	TRBJ2-3	CATSFGQSASTDTQYF
TRBV4-3	.	TRBJ2-7	CASSQDKQAAYEQYF
TRBV7-9	.	TRBJ1-2	CASRPDGGTNYGYTF
TRBV7-2	.	TRBJ2-2	CASSSGRFNTGELFF
TRBV5-1	few	TRBJ2-7	CASSYRRSPHEQYF
TRBV7-2	many	TRBJ2-7	CASSSGDSREQYF
TRBV3-1	.	TRBJ2-1	CASSQVRGGYEQFF
TRBV5-1	.	TRBJ1-2	CASSSGVNCGYTF
TRBV28	.	TRBJ2-1	CASEPGTSGPSEQFF
TRBV12-3/TRBV12-4	many	TRBJ2-5	CASSLMTGTETQYF
TRBV4-3	.	TRBJ1-5	CASSQIVFQPQHF
TRBV27	few	TRBJ1-4	CASSPRDRATNEKLFF
TRBV11-2	few	TRBJ1-3	CASSPRGISPLTGNTIYF
TRBV6-1	many	TRBJ1-2	CASIGQGAGGYTF
TRBV29-1	many	TRBJ2-3	CSVDERQGVPDTQYF
TRBV9	many	TRBJ2-1	CASSVGSLNFNEQFF
TRBV4-1	few	TRBJ2-1	CASSQERRTGKYNEQFF
TRBV20-1	.	TRBJ1-5	CSVKGSNQPQHF
TRBV29-1	many	TRBJ2-1	CSVESAGVSSYNEQFF
TRBV20-1	.	TRBJ2-1	CSARALAGGFYNEQFF
TRBV5-1	.	TRBJ1-1	CASSLEPDREAFF
TRBV7-2	.	TRBJ2-7	CASSLGGRTPYEQYF
TRBV5-1	.	TRBJ1-1	CASSLGRGARGSDTEAFF
TRBV27	few	TRBJ2-5	CASSRSSSLETQYF
TRBV20-1	.	TRBJ2-1	CSVKSGVAYNEQFF
TRBV7-2	.	TRBJ1-5	CASSLVRGPQHF
TRBV5-6	.	TRBJ2-4	CASSLDGISKNIQYF
TRBV7-3	.	TRBJ2-2	CASSLTPDSSNTGELFF
TRBV27	few	TRBJ2-1	CASSPLGGRGLIDEQFF
TRBV4-1	few	TRBJ2-4	CASSQDRADQNIQYF